This is a list of T cell receptor beta chains from one sample in a study of blood T cell repertoires in COVID-19. Some clones are missing from TCRdb's copy, which holds only in-frame ones; the method was immunoSEQ multiplex PCR. The sample yields some 150,000 clones, roughly 80% seen once. The sequenced material came from peripheral blood. The receptors here all came from a woman in her sixties or seventies with COVID-19, enrolled during active disease. Each CDR3 is given with its conserved first and last residue. Fields, in order: D gene, clone size, V gene, J gene, CDR3 DNA, CDR3 protein. A D gene is named only where the DNA matches it firmly. Some rows mark clone size as missing; the rest say once, few, many or name a class of expanded clone.

TRBD2	NA	TRBV7-9	TRBJ2-3	TGTGCCAGCAGCTTAGGGACTAGCGGAACAGATACGCAGTATTTT	CASSLGTSGTDTQYF
NA	NA	TRBV4-3	TRBJ2-3	TGCGCCAGCAGCCAAGAAGCGATTCGCACAGATACGCAGTATTTT	CASSQEAIRTDTQYF
NA	NA	TRBV7-2	TRBJ2-2	TGTGCCAGCAGCTTAAGTCAGGGGAACACCGGGGAGCTGTTTTTT	CASSLSQGNTGELFF
TRBD1	once	TRBV28	TRBJ1-2	TGTGCCAGCAGCCTCCGACAGGGCTCTACCCTCTATGGCTACACCTTC	CASSLRQGSTLYGYTF
NA	many	TRBV18	TRBJ1-5	TGTGCCAGCTCACCAGACAGAAATCAGCCCCAGCATTTT	CASSPDRNQPQHF
TRBD1	NA	TRBV19	TRBJ1-1	TGTGCCAGTAGTGTCGGACAGGTTTTTAGCACTGAAGCTTTCTTT	CASSVGQVFSTEAFF
NA	once	TRBV29-1	TRBJ2-7	TGCAGCGTTATAGTACAGGGATACGAGCAGTACTTC	CSVIVQGYEQYF
NA	NA	TRBV4-1	TRBJ1-2	TGCGCCAGCAGCCAAGGGGCACAGGGTGCCAACTATGGCTACACCTTC	CASSQGAQGANYGYTF
TRBD2	NA	TRBV6-2/TRBV6-3	TRBJ2-7	TGTGCCAGCAGTTGGGGGGGGACTCCCTACGAGCAGTACTTC	CASSWGGTPYEQYF
TRBD1	NA	TRBV7-9	TRBJ1-1	TGTGCCAGCAGCCCTACAGGGGCGGTCACTGAAGCTTTCTTT	CASSPTGAVTEAFF
NA	NA	TRBV7-2	TRBJ2-5	TGTGCCAGCAGCTCTAATCCCCAAGAGACCCAGTACTTC	CASSSNPQETQYF
NA	NA	TRBV4-1	TRBJ1-1	TGCGCCAGCAGCCAAGAAACGGGAGCGAACACTGAAGCTTTCTTT	CASSQETGANTEAFF
NA	NA	TRBV7-2	TRBJ1-6	TGTGCCAGCAGCTTAGGGCAGGGTCGCTATAATTCACCCCTCCACTTT	CASSLGQGRYNSPLHF
NA	NA	TRBV15	TRBJ1-6	TGTGCCACCAGAGTCGAAACTTTAAGCTCCTATAATTCACCCCTCCACTTT	CATRVETLSSYNSPLHF
TRBD1	once	TRBV3-1/TRBV3-2	TRBJ1-1	TGTGCCAGCAGCCAAGATGCCAGGGGGACTGAAGCTTTCTTT	CASSQDARGTEAFF
TRBD2	NA	TRBV4-1	TRBJ2-2	TGCGCCAGCAGCCAAAGGAGGACTAGCGGGGTGAACACCGGGGAGCTGTTTTTT	CASSQRRTSGVNTGELFF
NA	NA	TRBV4-3	TRBJ1-2	TGCGCCAGCAGCCAAGATTCCCAGAATAACTATGGCTACACCTTC	CASSQDSQNNYGYTF
NA	NA	TRBV2	TRBJ1-4	TGTGCCAGCAGAGTCAGAACGACTAATGAAAAACTGTTTTTT	CASRVRTTNEKLFF
TRBD1	once	TRBV5-4	TRBJ1-1	TGTGCCAGCCGAGGACAGGGGGCTTTGAACACTGAAGCTTTCTTT	CASRGQGALNTEAFF
NA	NA	TRBV30	TRBJ1-6	TGTGCCTCACAGACTACAGCCAGCTCCTATAATTCACCCCTCCACTTT	CASQTTASSYNSPLHF
TRBD1	NA	TRBV5-6	TRBJ2-2	TGTGCCAGCAGCTTGGAGGGGGCCAACACCGGGGAGCTGTTTTTT	CASSLEGANTGELFF
NA	NA	TRBV2	TRBJ1-6	TGTGCCACCCGGAGGGCAGGAGATAATTCACCCCTCCACTTT	CATRRAGDNSPLHF
TRBD1	few	TRBV2	TRBJ1-6	TGTGCCAGCAGCCGCGGACAGGGGCTATCACCCCTCCACTTT	CASSRGQGLSPLHF
TRBD2	few	TRBV7-9	TRBJ2-1	TGTGCCAGCAGCACTCCGGGACTAGGTCAGTTCTTC	CASSTPGLGQFF
NA	NA	TRBV6-5	TRBJ1-5	TGTGCCAGCAGCCCCAGGGAAGGATTGGATCAGCCCCAGCATTTT	CASSPREGLDQPQHF
NA	NA	TRBV7-6	TRBJ1-4	TGTGCCAGCAGCTTAATGGCCGGGGAGAAACTGTTTTTT	CASSLMAGEKLFF
NA	NA	TRBV6-5	TRBJ2-7	TGTGCCAGCATCCAACCAGGTTCCTACGAGCAGTACTTC	CASIQPGSYEQYF
NA	NA	TRBV4-3	TRBJ2-6	TGCGCCAGCAGCCAAGATCGGGCAGGGACTGGGGCCAACGTCCTGACTTTC	CASSQDRAGTGANVLTF
TRBD1	NA	TRBV6-5	TRBJ1-5	TGTGCCAGCGGAGACAGGGGGCGGCAGCCCCAGCATTTT	CASGDRGRQPQHF
NA	NA	TRBV7-2	TRBJ1-2	TGTGCCAGCAGCTTAGACAGGTTCTATGGCTACACCTTC	CASSLDRFYGYTF
TRBD1	once	TRBV19	TRBJ2-6	TGTGCCAGTAGCAAGGACAGGCCTGGGGCCAGCGTCCTGACTTTC	CASSKDRPGASVLTF
NA	NA	TRBV30	TRBJ1-1	TGTGCCTGGAAACGGGTTGAAGCTTTCTTT	CAWKRVEAFF
NA	NA	TRBV27	TRBJ2-4	TGTGCCAGCAGTTCCCAGGGGGGCCCCTATCGCATTCAGTACTTC	CASSSQGGPYRIQYF
NA	NA	TRBV19	TRBJ1-2	TGTGCCACCCGTCCAACAGGGAACTATGGCTACACCTTC	CATRPTGNYGYTF
NA	few	TRBV20-1	TRBJ2-5	TGCAGTGCTAGTGGCCTGGACTACTCAGAGACCCAGTACTTC	CSASGLDYSETQYF
TRBD1	few	TRBV11-2	TRBJ1-6	TGTGCCAGCAGCCTTAAGGACAGGGTCTCACCCCTCCACTTT	CASSLKDRVSPLHF
TRBD2	NA	TRBV25-1	TRBJ2-1	TGTGCCAGCAGTATGGGGCGGGGGGGAAGCTCCTACAATGAGCAGTTCTTC	CASSMGRGGSSYNEQFF
NA	NA	TRBV5-3	TRBJ2-7	TGTGCCAGGGGTCTGGGCTGGATTCACGAGCAGTACTTC	CARGLGWIHEQYF
NA	NA	TRBV7-9	TRBJ1-1	TGTGCCAGCACCAACTATGAAGCTTTCTTT	CASTNYEAFF
NA	once	TRBV7-9	TRBJ1-6	TGTGCCAGCAGCTCCGGTCTTAGCGGGAGCTCCTATAATTCACCCCTCCACTTT	CASSSGLSGSSYNSPLHF
NA	NA	TRBV19	TRBJ1-4	TGTGCCAGTAGCAACAGTCGTCAGTGGGCAAAACTGTTTTTT	CASSNSRQWAKLFF
NA	NA	TRBV7-2	TRBJ1-2	TGTGCCAGCAGCCAATCGCAGGGGAATGGCTACACCTTC	CASSQSQGNGYTF
NA	NA	TRBV25-1	TRBJ1-6	TGTGCCAGCAGTGAACCCGGGGGGGGATCACCCCTCCACTTT	CASSEPGGGSPLHF
TRBD1	NA	TRBV9	TRBJ1-2	TGTGCCAGCAGCGTTACCGGACAGGGAGGTGGCTACACCTTC	CASSVTGQGGGYTF
NA	few	TRBV5-1	TRBJ1-6	TGCGCCAGCAGCGCGAGCGGGACGGATGGAAATTCACCCCTCCACTTT	CASSASGTDGNSPLHF
NA	few	TRBV5-4	TRBJ1-4	TGTGCCAGCAGCATCTACGGTACAACTAATGAAAAACTGTTTTTT	CASSIYGTTNEKLFF
TRBD1	NA	TRBV29-1	TRBJ2-3	TGCAGCGTTGAAGGCAGGGGGCGTCAGGAAGATACGCAGTATTTT	CSVEGRGRQEDTQYF
NA	NA	TRBV28	TRBJ1-1	TGTGCCAGCAGTTTAAGCGGGTCCGGAGGGAGGACTGAAGCTTTCTTT	CASSLSGSGGRTEAFF
TRBD1	NA	TRBV29-1	TRBJ1-2	TGCAGCGTTGGGTCAGGGGGAAACTATGGCTACACCTTC	CSVGSGGNYGYTF
NA	once	TRBV7-9	TRBJ2-7	TGTGCCAGCAGCTTAGGAGTCGGCGGTGTCTACGAGCAGTACTTC	CASSLGVGGVYEQYF
NA	NA	TRBV2	TRBJ2-7	TGTGCCAGCAGGGAAACAGGGTTCCACGAGCAGTACTTC	CASRETGFHEQYF
TRBD1	NA	TRBV5-8	TRBJ1-6	TGTGCCAGCAGCTTGGCCCCCGACAGGGGTTCACCCCTCCACTTT	CASSLAPDRGSPLHF
TRBD1	NA	TRBV14	TRBJ1-6	TGTGCCAGCAGCCTGAGGGCGACAGGGTTGGTTAATTCACCCCTCCACTTT	CASSLRATGLVNSPLHF
NA	NA	TRBV5-1	TRBJ2-2	TGCGCCAGCAGCTTGGAGAGGGCCAGACGTTCCACCGGGGAGCTGTTTTTT	CASSLERARRSTGELFF
NA	NA	TRBV9	TRBJ2-5	TGTGCCAGCAGCGTAGACAGCTTCCAAGAGACCCAGTACTTC	CASSVDSFQETQYF
TRBD2	NA	TRBV5-4	TRBJ2-5	TGTGCCAGCAGCGAATCAAAACATAGCGGGGGTGGAGAGACCCAGTACTTC	CASSESKHSGGGETQYF